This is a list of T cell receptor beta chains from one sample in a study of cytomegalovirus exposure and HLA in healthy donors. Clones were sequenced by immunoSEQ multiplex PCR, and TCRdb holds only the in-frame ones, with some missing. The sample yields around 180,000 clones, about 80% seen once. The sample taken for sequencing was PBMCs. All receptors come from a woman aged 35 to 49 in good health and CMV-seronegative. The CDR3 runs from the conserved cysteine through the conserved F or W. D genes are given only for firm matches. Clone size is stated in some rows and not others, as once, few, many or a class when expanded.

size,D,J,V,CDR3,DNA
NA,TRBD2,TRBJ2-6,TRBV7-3,CASSLTGTSGFGGLLTF,TGTGCCAGCAGCTTAACCGGGACTAGCGGCTTTGGGGGGCTCCTGACTTTC
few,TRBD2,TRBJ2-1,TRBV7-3,CASSLQGLVGDEQFF,TGTGCCAGCAGCTTACAGGGACTAGTCGGGGATGAGCAGTTCTTC
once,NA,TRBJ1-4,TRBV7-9,CASSLDTSRTEKLFF,TGTGCCAGCAGCTTAGATACGTCCAGAACCGAAAAACTGTTTTTT
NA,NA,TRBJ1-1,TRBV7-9,CASSSTAMNTEAFF,TGTGCCAGCAGCTCGACAGCGATGAACACTGAAGCTTTCTTT
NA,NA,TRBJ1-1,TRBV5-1,CASSPGGAYTEAFF,TGCGCCAGCAGCCCGGGAGGGGCCTACACTGAAGCTTTCTTT
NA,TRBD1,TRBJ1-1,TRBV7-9,CASSAGTGGEAFF,TGTGCCAGCAGCGCGGGGACAGGGGGCGAAGCTTTCTTT
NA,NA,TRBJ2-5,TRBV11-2,CASSPLVGETQYF,TGTGCCAGCAGCCCACTGGTCGGGGAGACCCAGTACTTC
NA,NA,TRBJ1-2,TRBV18,CASSPLEKSGYTF,TGTGCCAGCTCACCACTAGAAAAATCCGGCTACACCTTC
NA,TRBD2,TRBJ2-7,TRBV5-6,CASSPSGRYEQYF,TGTGCCAGCAGCCCTAGCGGACGATACGAGCAGTACTTC
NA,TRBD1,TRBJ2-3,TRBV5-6,CASSLGQGGPDTQYF,TGTGCCAGCAGCCTTGGACAGGGGGGCCCAGATACGCAGTATTTT
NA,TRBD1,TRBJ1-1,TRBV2,CASSGTGGNTEAFF,TGTGCCAGCAGTGGAACAGGGGGGAACACTGAAGCTTTCTTT
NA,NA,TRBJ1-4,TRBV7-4,CASSFLPGHPNEKLFF,TGTGCCAGCAGCTTCTTACCGGGACACCCTAATGAAAAACTGTTTTTT
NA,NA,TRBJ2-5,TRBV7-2,CASSLYEAQYF,TGTGCCAGCAGCTTATATGAGGCCCAGTACTTC
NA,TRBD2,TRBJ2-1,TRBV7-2,CASSILGLAGVRHEQFF,TGTGCCAGCAGCATTTTAGGACTAGCGGGAGTCCGCCATGAGCAGTTCTTC
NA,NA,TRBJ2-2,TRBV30,CAWRGQGNTGELFF,TGTGCCTGGAGGGGCCAGGGTAACACCGGGGAGCTGTTTTTT
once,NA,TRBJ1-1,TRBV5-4,CASSFGGGPAFF,TGTGCCAGCAGCTTCGGGGGAGGGCCCGCTTTCTTT
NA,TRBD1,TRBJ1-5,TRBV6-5,CASSPSGTGNQPQHF,TGTGCCAGCAGCCCATCAGGGACAGGGAATCAGCCCCAGCATTTT
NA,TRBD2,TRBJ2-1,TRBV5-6,CASSRSGDNEQFF,TGTGCCAGCAGCCGCAGCGGGGACAATGAGCAGTTCTTC
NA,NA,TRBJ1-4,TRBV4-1,CASSQDGAGVTSTNEKLFF,TGCGCCAGCAGCCAAGATGGGGCAGGGGTGACCTCAACTAATGAAAAACTGTTTTTT
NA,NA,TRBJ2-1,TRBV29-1,CSVNGGEGGQFF,TGCAGCGTCAACGGTGGAGAGGGAGGGCAGTTCTTC